The clone carrying this T cell receptor (beta chain) was observed a handful of times. Antigen: not known. The nonmyeloablative bone marrow transplants came from related graft donors, with transient mixed chimerism. Thawed PBMCs were FACS-sorted into unstimulated CD4+CD25+CD127- regulatory T cells, CD4+CD25- non-regulatory cells, CD4 and CD8 cells. This specimen belongs to a study of Tregs in tolerant kidney transplant recipients. Notes on the study in general: Nucleotide sequences could not be compared across some patients' samples due to primer changes.

The table came from immunoSEQ multiplex PCR; TCRdb's copy has only in-frame clones and leaves some out. This table holds 90,000 or so clones, roughly 93% found once. The TCR sequence derives from a human patient who received a combined kidney and bone marrow transplant. Some T cells here may be from the graft donor. The input for sequencing was CD4+ T cells from blood (PBMCs), taken 12 months after the transplant.

CDR3 nucleotide sequence: TGTGCCAGTTCTAAAGGACAGCCTTCTTACCAAGAGACCCAGTACTTC. Residues: CASSKGQPSYQETQYF. The chain joins TRBV11-2 to TRBJ2-5, with D maybe TRBD1 (6 bases). Trimming shortened V by 9 bases and J by 0 bases, and 20 bases separated the two germline ends. Germline assignment: CDR1 SGHAT and CDR2 FQNNGV. The CDR3 runs 16 residues.